The present T cell receptor beta chain was sequenced within a study of blood T cell repertoires in COVID-19. As handled by the study authors: Using reference gene primer amplification, nucleated cell counts were estimated. Sequencing was performed with immunoSEQ multiplex PCR; in TCRdb, only in-frame clones are kept and a portion is missing. The V and J calls and clone size were taken over from that table, and D and trimming were inferred from the DNA. This repertoire shows over 110,000 clones, 65% to 80% found once; its top ten account for less than 2%. Trimming took 4 bases from V and 2 from J; bases not matched to a gene: 7. Germline values: CDR1 MGHRA, CDR2 YSYEKL. This CDR3 has 15 residues.

The TCR sequence derives from a woman between 55 and 75 years old with acute or convalescent COVID-19. The V gene is TRBV4-1, the J gene TRBJ2-7; 8 bases match TRBD1. The sample comprised peripheral blood. This chain's CDR3 is CASSPRGTGPYEQYF. The CDR3 nucleotides read TGCGCCAGCAGCCCTAGGGGGACAGGACCCTACGAGCAGTACTTC.